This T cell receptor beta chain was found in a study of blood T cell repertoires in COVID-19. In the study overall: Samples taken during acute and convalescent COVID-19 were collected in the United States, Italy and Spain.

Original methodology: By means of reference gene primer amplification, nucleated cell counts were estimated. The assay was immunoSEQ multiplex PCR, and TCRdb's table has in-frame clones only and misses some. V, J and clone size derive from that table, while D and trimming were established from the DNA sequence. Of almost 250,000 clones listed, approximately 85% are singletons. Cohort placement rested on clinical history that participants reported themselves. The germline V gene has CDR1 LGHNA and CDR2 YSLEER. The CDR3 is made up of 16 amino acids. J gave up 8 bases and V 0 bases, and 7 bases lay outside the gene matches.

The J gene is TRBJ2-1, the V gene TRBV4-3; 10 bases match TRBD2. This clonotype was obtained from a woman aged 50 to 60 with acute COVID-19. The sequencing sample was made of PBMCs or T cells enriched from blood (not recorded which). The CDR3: CASSQDSQRGGHEQFF. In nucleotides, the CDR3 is TGCGCCAGCAGCCAAGATTCCCAGCGGGGGGGCCATGAGCAGTTCTTC.